These 10 T cell receptor beta chains share one sample of origin, sequenced in a study of CD8 T cells in Susac syndrome. Random hexamers were used to reverse transcribe an amount of about 0.45 to 1 ug RNA. TCRdb re-called the immunoSEQ multiplex PCR reads with MiXCR, one entry per CDR3 protein. The sample includes 75,000 to 100,000 distinct CDR3 sequences, 95% of them seen just once. Sequenced material: CD8+ T cells from PBMCs. These TCRs come from a human donor with Susac syndrome.

The chain uses TRBV4-3 and TRBJ1-1; perhaps TRBD1 as D (5 bases). This CDR3 is 12 amino acids long. Deletions cut 0 bases from V and 8 bases from J, with 7 bases between. The germline gives CDR1 LGHNA, CDR2 YSLEER. CDR3 sequence (DNA): TGCGCCAGCAGCCAAGAAGGGGTGGAAGCTTTCTTT. It codes for CASSQEGVEAFF.

The V call is TRBV7-3, the J call TRBJ2-1; the match to TRBD2 covers 9 bases. The CDR3 is made up of 15 amino acids. V trimming: 5 bases; J trimming: 8 bases; junction bases outside the gene matches: 10. Germline lookup yields CDR1 SGHTA and CDR2 FQGTGA. The CDR3 sequence: CASSPGTSSYDEQFF. Here the CDR3 DNA reads TGTGCCAGCAGCCCCGGGACTAGCTCTTACGATGAGCAGTTCTTC.

The rearrangement uses TRBV29-1 and TRBJ1-2; 8 bases are shared with TRBD1. Germline V gene sequence: CDR1 SQVTM, CDR2 ANQGSEA. The V and J ends lost 7 bases and 4 bases, in that order; junction bases with no gene match: 11. The CDR3 is 14 amino acids. CDR3 sequence: CSAITGTGLYGYTF. In nucleotides, the CDR3 is TGCAGCGCCATCACCGGGACAGGACTCTATGGCTACACCTTC.

The rearrangement links TRBV4-3 to TRBJ2-1; 14 bases align to TRBD2. Per the germline V gene, CDR1 is LGHNA and CDR2 is YSLEER. V lost 1 base, J lost 8 bases, and 7 bases stayed unmatched. The CDR3 is made up of 17 amino acids. The CDR3 nucleotides are TGCGCCAGCAGCCAAGCATTCGGACTAGCGGGAGGATATGAGCAGTTCTTC. The encoded protein is CASSQAFGLAGGYEQFF.

V and J are TRBV20-1 and TRBJ1-1, with no clear D. Between the trimmed V and J ends, which lost 3 bases and 3 bases, there was a span of 17 bases. CDR3 length: 15 residues. The germline V gene has CDR1 DFQATT and CDR2 SNEGSKA (reference sequence). The CDR3 sequence: CSARGWDIPHTEAFF. The DNA of the CDR3 is TGCAGTGCTAGGGGCTGGGATATTCCGCACACTGAAGCTTTCTTT.

The rearrangement uses TRBV15 and TRBJ2-1, with no clear D. The CDR3 spans 11 residues. V lost 6 bases, J lost 7 bases, and 7 bases lay in between. The germline V gene has CDR1 LNHNV and CDR2 YYDKDF (reference sequence). CDR3 region: CATRVLNEQFF. In nucleotides, the CDR3 is TGTGCCACCAGGGTATTAAATGAGCAGTTCTTC. The full variable domain, rest sourced from reference TRBV15 and TRBJ2-1, is DAMVIQNPRYQVTQFGKPVTLSCSQTLNHNVMYWYQQKSSQAPKLLFHYYDKDFNNEADTPDNFQSRRPNTSFCFLDIRSPGLGDTAMYLCATRVLNEQFFGPGTRLTVL.

This chain joins TRBV15 and TRBJ2-7, with TRBD1 matching 8 bases. V lost 5 bases and J lost 6; bases outside the gene matches: 3. Germline CDR1 is LNHNV and CDR2 is YYDKDF (reference sequence). The CDR3 sequence is 12 residues long. The CDR3 here is CATSVTGVEQYF. CDR3 in DNA: TGTGCCACCAGCGTGACAGGGGTCGAGCAGTACTTC.

V gene TRBV29-1 combines with J gene TRBJ2-3; 11 nucleotides line up with TRBD2. Trimming removed 1 base from V and 6 bases from J; junction bases left unmatched: 12. Germline V CDR1 and CDR2: SQVTM, ANQGSEA. The CDR3 has 17 residues. The chain's CDR3 is CSVEGIPASGRLDTQYF. CDR3 DNA: TGCAGCGTTGAAGGGATCCCGGCTAGCGGGAGGTTGGATACGCAGTATTTT.

V gene TRBV6-5 combines with J gene TRBJ2-2; possibly TRBD1 for D (5 bases). Germline V gene sequence: CDR1 MNHEY, CDR2 SVGAGI. The V and J ends lost 0 bases and 0 bases respectively, with 11 bases between them. The CDR3 sequence is 17 residues long. The CDR3 DNA reads as TGTGCCAGCAGTTACTCGGGGCAGGCGGCGAACACCGGGGAGCTGTTTTTT. This gives the protein CASSYSGQAANTGELFF.

The gene calls are TRBV5-1 and TRBJ2-5, with D unresolved. The germline V and J ends were trimmed by 4 bases and 5 bases, with 6 bases remaining between them. The germline CDR1 and CDR2 sequences are SGHRS and YFSETQ. This CDR3 region has 11 residues. This CDR3 is CASSRRETQYF. The CDR3 DNA follows: TGCGCCAGCAGCCGTAGGGAGACCCAGTACTTC.